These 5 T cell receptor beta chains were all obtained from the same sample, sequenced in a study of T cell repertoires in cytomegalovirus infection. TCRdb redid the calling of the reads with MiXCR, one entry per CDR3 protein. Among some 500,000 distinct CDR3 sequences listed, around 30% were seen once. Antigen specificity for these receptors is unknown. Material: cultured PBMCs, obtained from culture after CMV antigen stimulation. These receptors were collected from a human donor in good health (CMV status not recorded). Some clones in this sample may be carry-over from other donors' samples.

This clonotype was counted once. This CDR3 is CASSQDGRTDTQYF. CDR3 in DNA: TGTGCCAGCAGCCAGGACGGACGCACAGATACGCAGTATTTT. The chain combines TRBV7-9 with TRBJ2-3, with no clear D. V was trimmed by 5 bases and J by 1 base, leaving 10 bases between them. This CDR3 contains 14 residues. The germline V gene encodes CDR1 SEHNR and CDR2 FQNEAQ (reference sequence).

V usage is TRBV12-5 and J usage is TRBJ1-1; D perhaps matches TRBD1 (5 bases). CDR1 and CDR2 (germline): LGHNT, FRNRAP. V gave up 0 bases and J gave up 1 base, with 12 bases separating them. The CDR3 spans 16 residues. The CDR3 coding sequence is TGTGCTAGTGGTTTGGTAGGTGAGGGACGGAACACTGAAGCTTTCTTT. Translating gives CASGLVGEGRNTEAFF.

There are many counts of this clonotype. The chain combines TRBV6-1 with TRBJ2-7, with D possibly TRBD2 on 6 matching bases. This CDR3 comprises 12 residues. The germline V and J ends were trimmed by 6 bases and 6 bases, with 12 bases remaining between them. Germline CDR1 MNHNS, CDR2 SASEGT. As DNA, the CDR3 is TGTGCCAGCAGCCCGGGACTTGGCGAGCAGTACGTC. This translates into CASSPGLGEQYV.

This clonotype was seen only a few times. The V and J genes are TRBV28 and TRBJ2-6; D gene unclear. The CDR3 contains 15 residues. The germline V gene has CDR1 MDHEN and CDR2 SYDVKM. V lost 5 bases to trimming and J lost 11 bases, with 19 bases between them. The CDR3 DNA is TGTGCCAGCAGTCCGTCCCGAGAACGTCGACACGTCCTGACTTTC. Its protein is CASSPSRERRHVLTF.

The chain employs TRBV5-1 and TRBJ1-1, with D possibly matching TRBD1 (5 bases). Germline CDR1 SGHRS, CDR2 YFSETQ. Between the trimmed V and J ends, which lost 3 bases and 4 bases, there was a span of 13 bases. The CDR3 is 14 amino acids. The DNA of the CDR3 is TGCGCCAGCAGCTCCGGGACGGTCGGCACTGAAGCTTTCTTT. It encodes CASSSGTVGTEAFF.